This TCR beta chain was retrieved from a study of T cell responses to AZD1222 COVID-19 vaccine. The data were produced by immunoSEQ multiplex PCR, yet TCRdb's version contains in-frame clones alone and is incomplete. The sample has tens of thousands of clones; roughly 90% are singletons. Germline values: CDR1 LGHDT, CDR2 YNNKEL (reference sequence). The CDR3 is 13 residues long. V was cut by 2 bases and J by 5 bases, with 9 bases left in between. The sample here was peripheral blood, taken on day 0 of AZD1222 vaccination. The sequence was obtained from an adult in good health. The V and J genes are TRBV3-1 (or the pseudogene TRBV3-2) and TRBJ1-1; TRBD1 might be the D (5 bases). The CDR3 region has the DNA TGTGCCAGCAGCCAACTGGGGGAGACTGAAGCTTTCTTT. It codes for CASSQLGETEAFF.